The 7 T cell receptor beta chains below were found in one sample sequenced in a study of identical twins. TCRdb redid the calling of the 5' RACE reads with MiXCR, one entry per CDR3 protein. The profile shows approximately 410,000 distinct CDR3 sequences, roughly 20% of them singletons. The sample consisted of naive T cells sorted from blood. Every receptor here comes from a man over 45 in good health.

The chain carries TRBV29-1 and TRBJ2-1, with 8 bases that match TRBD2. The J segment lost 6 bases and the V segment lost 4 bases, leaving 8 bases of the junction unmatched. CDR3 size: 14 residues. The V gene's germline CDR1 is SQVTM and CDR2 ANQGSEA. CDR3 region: CSVGLTSGRNEQFF. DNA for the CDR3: TGCAGCGTTGGGCTCACTAGCGGTCGCAATGAGCAGTTCTTC.

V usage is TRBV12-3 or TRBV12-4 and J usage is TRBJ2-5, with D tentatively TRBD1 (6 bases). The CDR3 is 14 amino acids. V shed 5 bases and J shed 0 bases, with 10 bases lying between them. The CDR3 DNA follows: TGTGCCAGCAGTGGCGGACAGCACCAAGAGACCCAGTACTTC. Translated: CASSGGQHQETQYF.

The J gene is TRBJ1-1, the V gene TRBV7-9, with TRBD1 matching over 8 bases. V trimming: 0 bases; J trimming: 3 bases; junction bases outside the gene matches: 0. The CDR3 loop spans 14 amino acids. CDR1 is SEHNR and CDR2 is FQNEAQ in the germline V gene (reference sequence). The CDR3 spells CASSLATGDTEAFF. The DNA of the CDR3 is TGTGCCAGCAGCTTAGCGACAGGGGACACTGAAGCTTTCTTT.

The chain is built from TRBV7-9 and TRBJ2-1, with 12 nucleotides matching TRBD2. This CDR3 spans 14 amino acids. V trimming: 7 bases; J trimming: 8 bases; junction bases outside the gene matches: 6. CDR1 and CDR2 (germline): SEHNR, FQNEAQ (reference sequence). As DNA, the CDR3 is TGTGCCAGCACCGGACTAGCGGGATTTGATGAGCAGTTCTTC. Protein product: CASTGLAGFDEQFF.

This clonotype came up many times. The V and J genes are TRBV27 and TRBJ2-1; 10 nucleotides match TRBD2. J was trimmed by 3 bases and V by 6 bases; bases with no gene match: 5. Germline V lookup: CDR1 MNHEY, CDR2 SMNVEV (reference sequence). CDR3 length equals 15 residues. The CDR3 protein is CASSRTSGFYNEQFF. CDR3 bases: TGTGCCAGCAGCCGGACTAGCGGCTTCTACAATGAGCAGTTCTTC.

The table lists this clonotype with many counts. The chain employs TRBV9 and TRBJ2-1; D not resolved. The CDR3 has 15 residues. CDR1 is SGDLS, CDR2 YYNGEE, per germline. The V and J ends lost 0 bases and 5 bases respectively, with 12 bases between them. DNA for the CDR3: TGTGCCAGCAGCGTAGCGGCAGGTCTCCACAATGAGCAGTTCTTC. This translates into CASSVAAGLHNEQFF.

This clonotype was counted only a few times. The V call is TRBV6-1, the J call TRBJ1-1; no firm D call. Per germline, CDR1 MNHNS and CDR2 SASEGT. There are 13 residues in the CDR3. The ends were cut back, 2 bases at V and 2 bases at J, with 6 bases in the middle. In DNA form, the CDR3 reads TGTGCCAGCAGTGAAATATCCAACACTGAAGCTTTCTTT. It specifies CASSEISNTEAFF.